The rows below give T cell receptor beta chains drawn from one sample of a study of shared clonotypes between healthy human individuals. This table comes from immunoSEQ multiplex PCR, and its TCRdb copy is limited to in-frame clones, with some not included. The data show 2,100,000 or so clones, nearly 97% seen once. What was sequenced was naive CD4+ T cells sorted from blood. The receptors come from a man between 18 and 35 years old in good health. CDR3s include the opening cysteine and the closing phenylalanine or tryptophan. Fields, in order: D gene, clone size, V gene, J gene, CDR3 DNA, CDR3 protein. D genes are given only for firm matches. Rows give clone size only sometimes, using once, few, many, or a class for an expanded clone.

>.|.|TRBV19|TRBJ1-2
TGTGCCAGTAACTCCCCAGGACGGAACCTCTATGGCTACACCTTC
CASNSPGRNLYGYTF
>.|.|TRBV28|TRBJ2-5
TGTGCCAGCAGTTTTCAAATGACAAGGGGTGAGACCCAGTACTTC
CASSFQMTRGETQYF
>TRBD1|.|TRBV10-3|TRBJ1-6
TGTGCCATCAGTGGAGGACAGGGGGCATCCTATAATTCACCCCTCCACTTT
CAISGGQGASYNSPLHF
>.|.|TRBV6-6|TRBJ1-3
TGTGCCAGCCTCGGGGCTGGAAACACCATATATTTT
CASLGAGNTIYF
>.|.|TRBV18|TRBJ2-2
TGTGCCAGCTCACCCCTCGGGGGCGGGGGCCAGAACACCGGGGAGCTGTTTTTT
CASSPLGGGGQNTGELFF
>.|.|TRBV4-3|TRBJ1-6
TGCGCCAGCAGCCAAGAATTGCCCATCAGCTCCTATAATTCACCCCTCCACTTT
CASSQELPISSYNSPLHF
>.|.|TRBV7-9|TRBJ1-1
TGTGCCAGCAGCTTAGGCTCAGGGGTCTCGAGCACTGAAGCTTTCTTT
CASSLGSGVSSTEAFF
>.|.|TRBV7-2|TRBJ2-3
TGTGCCAGCAGCTCATGGGGCAGGGTGAGGACAGATACGCAGTATTTT
CASSSWGRVRTDTQYF
>.|.|TRBV30|TRBJ1-6
TGTGCCTGGGGGACCCTTGGGTCACCCCTCCACTTT
CAWGTLGSPLHF
>.|.|TRBV5-6|TRBJ1-3
TGTGCCAGCAGCTCCGGGACGGCTGGAAACACCATATATTTT
CASSSGTAGNTIYF
>TRBD2|.|TRBV18|TRBJ2-7
TGTGCCAGCTCAGCCGGGACTATCCGTTACGAGCAGTACTTC
CASSAGTIRYEQYF
>.|once|TRBV11-3|TRBJ2-1
TGTGCCAGCAGCTTATCCCGCACAAACAATGAGCAGTTCTTC
CASSLSRTNNEQFF
>.|.|TRBV19|TRBJ2-7
TGTGCCAGTAGTATGGTATTAGCGAGTTTCTCCTACGAGCAGTACTTC
CASSMVLASFSYEQYF
>TRBD2|.|TRBV7-3|TRBJ2-7
TGTGCCAGCAGCTTGGGAGGGAATCAACACGAGCAGTACTTC
CASSLGGNQHEQYF
>.|.|TRBV19|TRBJ1-1
TGTGCCAGTACAGGACTTGGCACTGAAGCTTTCTTT
CASTGLGTEAFF
>.|.|TRBV7-9|TRBJ1-5
TGTGCCAGCAGCGGGGTGGGAGCGGGTGGTAGCAATCAGCCCCAGCATTTT
CASSGVGAGGSNQPQHF
>.|.|TRBV30|TRBJ2-7
TGTGCCTGGACCCCAGGGAGGATCTGGGACGAGCAGTACTTC
CAWTPGRIWDEQYF
>.|few|TRBV21-1|TRBJ1-2
TGTGCCAGCTATTACAGGAGGGGCGCGGAGGGCTACACCTTC
CASYYRRGAEGYTF
>TRBD2|.|TRBV2|TRBJ2-1
TGTGCCAGCAGCTACACCGGGGGGACTATCGAGTTCTTC
CASSYTGGTIEFF
>TRBD2|.|TRBV5-4|TRBJ2-1
TGTGCCAGCAGCTGGGGGACTAGCGGGGGTAATGAGCAGTTCTTC
CASSWGTSGGNEQFF
>TRBD1|.|TRBV18|TRBJ2-4
TGTGCCAGCTCACCCCCTTCGACAGGGGGGGTCAAAAACATTCAGTACTTC
CASSPPSTGGVKNIQYF
>.|.|TRBV19|TRBJ1-2
TGTGCCAGTAGTATTCCGGGAAACTATGGCTACACCTTC
CASSIPGNYGYTF
>.|.|TRBV7-2|TRBJ1-3
TGTGCCAGCAGCAGGTCCGGGACACTCTCTGGAAACACCATATATTTT
CASSRSGTLSGNTIYF
>TRBD2|once|TRBV2|TRBJ2-2
TGTGCCAGCAGTGAACGATCCCTCATGGGGAGGGTTTGGACCGGGGAGCTGTTTTTT
CASSERSLMGRVWTGELFF
>.|.|TRBV11-1|TRBJ1-4
TGTGCCAGTAGACAGGCGGGACGAGAAAAACTGTTTTTT
CASRQAGREKLFF
>TRBD2|few|TRBV7-9|TRBJ2-1
TGTGCCAGCAGCTTAGGGACTAGCGGGTACAATGAGCAGTTCTTC
CASSLGTSGYNEQFF
>.|.|TRBV7-2|TRBJ1-6
TGTGCCAGCAGCTTAGTACCGCCCTCCTTGACTTTATATAATTCACCCCTCCACTTT
CASSLVPPSLTLYNSPLHF
>TRBD2|.|TRBV5-1|TRBJ2-7
TGCGCCAGCAGCTCCCTCCCGAGCGGGGGGGCCCACGAGCAGTACTTC
CASSSLPSGGAHEQYF
>TRBD1|once|TRBV5-6|TRBJ2-7
TGTGCCAGCAGCTTTTACCGGGACAGGAGTTCCTACGAGCAGTACTTC
CASSFYRDRSSYEQYF
>.|.|TRBV5-1|TRBJ2-2
TGCGCCAGCAGCTTCCCAGGGTTTACCGGGGAGCTGTTTTTT
CASSFPGFTGELFF
>TRBD1|.|TRBV29-1|TRBJ1-3
TGCAGCGTACAGGGGGTCTCTGGAAACACCATATATTTT
CSVQGVSGNTIYF
>TRBD1|.|TRBV9|TRBJ2-2
TGTGCCACCCTTCCCGGAGGACAGGGGGCTTTAGGACTCAACACCGGGGAGCTGTTTTTT
CATLPGGQGALGLNTGELFF
>TRBD2|.|TRBV11-2|TRBJ2-7
TGTGCCAGCATCCCGGTTCGGGGGGGAAGGACCTACGAGCAGTACTTC
CASIPVRGGRTYEQYF
>.|.|TRBV6-6|TRBJ2-7
TGTGCCAGCAGTTCTGGGGGACCGGGATCCTACGAGCAGTACTTC
CASSSGGPGSYEQYF
>TRBD2|.|TRBV10-2|TRBJ2-2
TGCGCCAGCAGCCCGACTAGCGGGAACACCGGGGAGCTGTTTTTT
CASSPTSGNTGELFF
>.|few|TRBV29-1|TRBJ1-1
TGCAGCGTTATTGAAGGTAGTGGGAACACTGAAGCTTTCTTT
CSVIEGSGNTEAFF
>.|.|TRBV2|TRBJ2-6
TGTGCCAGCAGTTCGACTAGTCTGGTTGGGGCCAACGTCCTGACTTTC
CASSSTSLVGANVLTF
>.|once|TRBV20-1|TRBJ1-1
TGCAGTGCTCCTCTAACTGAAGCTTTCTTT
CSAPLTEAFF
>TRBD2|.|TRBV28|TRBJ2-5
TGTGCCAGCGGCCAGCGCGGGGGAGGCCCCTTCGGAGAGACCCAGTACTTC
CASGQRGGGPFGETQYF
>TRBD1|.|TRBV2|TRBJ2-2
TGTGCCAGCCTCGGACAGGCATACACCGGGGAGCTGTTTTTT
CASLGQAYTGELFF
>.|.|TRBV5-1|TRBJ2-7
TGCGCCAGCAGCGCCCAAGGGGCCTCCTACGAGCAGTACTTC
CASSAQGASYEQYF
>TRBD1|once|TRBV25-1|TRBJ1-5
TGTGCCAGCAGACAGGGGAATCAGCCCCAGCATTTT
CASRQGNQPQHF
>.|once|TRBV4-3|TRBJ2-5
TGCGCCAGCAGCCAGAATAGGGAGGAGACCCAGTACTTC
CASSQNREETQYF
>.|.|TRBV5-4|TRBJ2-1
TGTGCCAGCGGCCGGGACGGGGTTTACAATGAGCAGTTCTTC
CASGRDGVYNEQFF
>.|.|TRBV19|TRBJ1-3
TGTGCCAGTAGTCCCTCCCGGGCTGGAAACACCATATATTTT
CASSPSRAGNTIYF
>TRBD2|once|TRBV6-5|TRBJ2-7
TGTGCCAGCAGTTACAAGGGACTAGCGGCCTACGAGCAGTACTTC
CASSYKGLAAYEQYF